This T cell receptor beta chain was found in a study of OX40 agonist ivuxolimab in advanced cancers. Study as a whole: Patients were dosed with the agonistic anti-OX40 (CD134) antibody ivuxolimab. Findings of the study overall: The mean number of expanded clones was higher in CD8+ T cells than in CD4+. Normalized T-cell clonal expansion was also low in a subset of nonresponders. Compared with others, partial responders at 0.1-3.0 mg/kg displayed clonal expansion among the lowest.

Generated by immunoSEQ multiplex PCR, the TCRdb table keeps only in-frame clones and is missing some. The table records tens of thousands of clones, around 90% of them present only once. Germline V lookup: CDR1 SEHNR, CDR2 FQNEAQ (reference sequence). The CDR3 contains 14 residues. V lost 5 bases and J 4 bases, leaving 12 bases between the germline ends. Remarks on this clone: What it binds is unknown.

This material consisted of CD4+ or CD8+ T cells sorted from blood, taken in a trial of the OX40 agonist ivuxolimab. The chain uses TRBV7-9 and TRBJ1-5, with unresolved D. This clonotype was sampled from an adult with an advanced solid tumor such as melanoma, head and neck, liver or kidney cancer. The CDR3 spells CASSKDGFNQPQHF. CDR3 sequence (DNA): TGTGCCAGCAGCAAGGACGGATTTAATCAGCCCCAGCATTTT.